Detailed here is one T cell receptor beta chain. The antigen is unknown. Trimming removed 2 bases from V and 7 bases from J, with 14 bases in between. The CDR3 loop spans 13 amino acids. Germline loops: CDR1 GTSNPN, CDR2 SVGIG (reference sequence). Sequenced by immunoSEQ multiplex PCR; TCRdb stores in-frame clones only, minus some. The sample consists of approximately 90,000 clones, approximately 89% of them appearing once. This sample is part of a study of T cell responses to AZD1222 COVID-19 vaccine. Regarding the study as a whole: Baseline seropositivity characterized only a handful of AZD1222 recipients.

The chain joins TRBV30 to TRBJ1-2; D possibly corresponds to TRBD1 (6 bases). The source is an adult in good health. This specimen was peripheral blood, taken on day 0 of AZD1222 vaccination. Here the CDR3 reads CAWSPEGVGGYTF. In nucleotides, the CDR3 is TGTGCCTGGAGTCCGGAGGGGGTTGGTGGCTACACCTTC.